The clone carrying this T cell receptor (beta chain) was observed at least ten times. What it binds is not known. Purified naive CD4+ T cells were depleted of CD25+ Tregs. Full-length variable regions came from constant-region reverse primers plus semi-nested Nested Universal Primer A PCR. MiXCR was run by TCRdb on the 5' RACE reads, yielding one entry per CDR3 protein. Of roughly 38,000 distinct CDR3 sequences in the sample, 18% were seen once. The CDR3 spans 15 residues. Unmatched junction bases numbered 9, after V lost 5 bases and J lost 5 bases. The germline V gene encodes CDR1 DFQATT and CDR2 SNEGSKA (reference sequence). Study observations and caveats: Whole repertoires were not studied in the larger cohort, only one V-J beta rearrangement. Tumor memory CD4+ T cell TCR gene usage clustered with blood and lymph node memory CD4+ cells and lymph node naive CD4+ cells.

Specimen: naive CD4+ T cells sorted from a lymph node. The subset denotes: naive CD4+ T cells, CD4+CD45RA+CD25-. This TCR was recovered from a female donor with breast cancer. This sequence joins TRBV20-1 and TRBJ2-5; 12 bases match TRBD2. CDR3 DNA: TGCAGTGCTGCCGGGACTAGCGGGTCGAGTGAGACCCAGTACTTC. It encodes CSAAGTSGSSETQYF.